This passage covers 13 T cell receptor beta chains from one sample sequenced in a study of blood T cell repertoires in COVID-19 (dated by TCRdb to about 2020). Library preparation was by the immunoSEQ multiplex PCR assay. TCRdb stores this immuneACCESS table with in-frame sequences only. Part of the clones is absent; in the studies checked, under half of the shortfall reflects unresolved V genes, and no reason is known for the rest. For this sample the table gives a few hundred thousand clones, of which over 75% were detected only once. The ten largest clones capture roughly 10% of the sample. Specimen: peripheral blood. The receptors originated from a woman in her twenties or thirties with COVID-19, enrolled during active disease.

This clone was seen only once. The chain carries TRBV6-5 and TRBJ2-3; perhaps TRBD1 as D (5 bases). The CDR3 is made up of 16 amino acids. From germline, CDR1 is MNHEY and CDR2 SVGAGI. Trimming stripped 0 bases from V and 2 bases from J, with 12 bases between. CDR3 sequence reads: CASSYSRQRTTDTQYF. Here the CDR3 DNA reads TGTGCCAGCAGTTACTCGAGACAGCGTACCACAGATACGCAGTATTTT.

V is TRBV11-1 and J is TRBJ2-3, with 10 positions matching TRBD2. Unmatched junction bases numbered 7, after V lost 5 bases and J lost 2 bases. The CDR3 runs 16 residues. The V gene's germline CDR1 is SGHAT and CDR2 FQDESV (reference sequence). The DNA of the CDR3 is TGTGCCAGCAGCGGGGCTAGCGGGAGATTCACAGATACGCAGTATTTT. Its translation: CASSGASGRFTDTQYF.

Ten or more counts support this clone. V usage is TRBV7-2 and J usage is TRBJ2-1, with 9 bases matching TRBD2. The junction had 10 bases not matched to a gene; V was cut back by 5 bases and J by 5 bases. The CDR3 is 16 residues long. The germline gives CDR1 SGHTA, CDR2 FQGNSA. The CDR3 is CASSARTSVVHNEQFF. CDR3 nucleotide sequence: TGTGCCAGCAGCGCAAGGACTAGCGTCGTACACAATGAGCAGTTCTTC.

The chain employs TRBV28 and TRBJ1-3, with 8 bases that match TRBD1. Germline lookup yields CDR1 MDHEN and CDR2 SYDVKM. The CDR3 contains 13 residues. With 6 bases clipped from V and 8 bases from J, the junction kept 6 bases outside the gene matches. The CDR3 region is CASRGTGRYTIYF. CDR3 bases: TGTGCCAGCAGGGGGACAGGTCGTTACACCATATATTTT.

In this sample, this clone turned up once. This rearrangement joins TRBV28 to TRBJ2-3; 12 positions match TRBD1. CDR3 length: 15 residues. The germline V gene encodes CDR1 MDHEN and CDR2 SYDVKM. The ends lost 5 bases at V and 4 bases at J; junction bases unmatched: 4. The CDR3 here is CASSPGTGGSDTQYF. CDR3 nucleotides: TGTGCCAGCAGTCCCGGGACAGGGGGCTCAGATACGCAGTATTTT.

The V gene is TRBV7-9, the J gene TRBJ2-5; TRBD1 matches 9 bases. Germline lookup yields CDR1 SEHNR and CDR2 FQNEAQ (reference sequence). The CDR3 sequence is 16 residues long. V lost 1 base and J lost 5; bases outside the gene matches: 8. As DNA, the CDR3 is TGTGCCAGCAGCTTAGGGGACAGGGAGTTCGGCGAGACCCAGTACTTC. Encoded protein: CASSLGDREFGETQYF.

CDR3 protein: CASSRTSGGYNEQFF. DNA of the CDR3: TGTGCCAGTAGTCGGACTAGCGGGGGGTACAATGAGCAGTTCTTC. V is TRBV19 and J is TRBJ2-1; 14 nucleotides line up with TRBD2. The trim removed 5 bases at V and 4 bases at J, leaving 1 base unmatched. This CDR3 is 15 amino acids long. Per the germline V gene, CDR1 is LNHDA and CDR2 is SQIVND (reference sequence).

The chain combines TRBV6-6 with TRBJ2-4; 11 nucleotides match TRBD2. This CDR3 has 15 residues. With V trimmed by 6 bases and J by 5 bases, 6 bases remained unmatched. The germline V gene has CDR1 MNHNY and CDR2 SVGAGI (reference sequence). The CDR3 region has the DNA TGTGCCAGCAGGACCCCGGGACTAGCGGAAAACATTCAGTACTTC. Translating gives CASRTPGLAENIQYF.

This chain uses TRBV3-1 (or the pseudogene TRBV3-2) with TRBJ2-3; the D gene is possibly TRBD2 (5 bases). Germline V gene sequence: CDR1 LGHDT, CDR2 YNNKEL (reference sequence). V lost 1 base to trimming and J lost 2 bases, with 10 bases between them. The CDR3 runs to 15 residues. CDR3 region: CASSQGRALTDTQYF. The CDR3 nucleotides read TGTGCCAGCAGCCAAGGGCGGGCCCTCACAGATACGCAGTATTTT.

This clone was detected once. The rearrangement links TRBV11-2 to TRBJ1-2, with D perhaps matching TRBD1 (5 bases). The CDR3 totals 15 residues. V lost 0 bases, J lost 1 base, and 9 bases lay in between. Per the germline V gene, CDR1 is SGHAT and CDR2 is FQNNGV. The CDR3 DNA sequence: TGTGCCAGCAGCTTAGAGGGACTGTTTAACTATGGCTACACCTTC. Protein: CASSLEGLFNYGYTF. Based on the CDR3 plus reference TRBV11-2 and TRBJ1-2, the full variable domain is EAGVAQSPRYKIIEKRQSVAFWCNPISGHATLYWYQQILGQGPKLLIQFQNNGVVDDSQLPKDRFSAERLKGVDSTLKIQPAKLEDSAVYLCASSLEGLFNYGYTFGSGTRLTVV.

This clone was seen only once. CDR3 protein: CASSLTGVYEQYF. The DNA of the CDR3 is TGTGCCAGCAGCTTAACAGGGGTTTACGAGCAGTACTTC. The rearrangement links TRBV11-2 to TRBJ2-7; 7 nucleotides match TRBD1. The V gene's germline CDR1 is SGHAT and CDR2 FQNNGV. The V and J ends lost 2 bases and 4 bases, in that order; junction bases with no gene match: 2. The CDR3 has 13 amino acids.

J is TRBJ2-1 and V is TRBV19; D might be TRBD2 (6 bases). Between the trimmed V and J ends, which lost 7 bases and 6 bases, there was a span of 19 bases. Looked up from germline, CDR1 is LNHDA and CDR2 is SQIVND (reference sequence). This CDR3 is 15 amino acids long. CDR3 protein: CASNPRRGNGNEQFF. The DNA of the CDR3 is TGTGCCAGTAACCCTCGTCGGGGGAACGGCAATGAGCAGTTCTTC.

CDR3 sequence (DNA): TGTGCAAGTCGCTTAATGGTAGGCGGAGGAGAGACCCAGTACTTC. Amino acid sequence: CASRLMVGGGETQYF. The V and J genes are TRBV12-2 and TRBJ2-5; whether TRBD2, the table's D call, matches the DNA was not checked. TRBV12-2 is deemed a pseudogene. The CDR3 has 15 amino acids.